Described below is a single T cell receptor (beta chain) sequence and its context. Its antigen is as yet unknown. The entry originates in a study of T cell responses to AZD1222 COVID-19 vaccine. Method: immunoSEQ multiplex PCR; TCRdb's copy keeps in-frame clones and lacks some. The sample includes roughly 150,000 clones, roughly nine tenths of them seen just once. This CDR3 comprises 14 residues. From germline, CDR1 is KGHSH and CDR2 LQKENI. V shed 4 bases, J shed 2 bases, and the junction held 4 bases outside the gene matches. General observations from the study: Most donors were white British and more were female, and clonal diversity was possibly underestimated.

The clonotype comes from an adult who received the AZD1222 COVID-19 vaccine. The chain combines TRBV18 with TRBJ2-7; 8 nucleotides match TRBD1. The sequencing used peripheral blood, collected 28 days after the second AZD1222 dose. The CDR3 loop is CASSQIQGAYEQYF. The CDR3 coding sequence is TGTGCCAGCTCACAAATACAGGGGGCCTACGAGCAGTACTTC.